These 29 T cell receptor beta chains were all obtained from the same sample, sequenced in a study of T cells in Graves' hyperthyroidism and ophthalmopathy. From RNA transcripts, TCR beta CDR3 regions were amplified. Initially, a first-round RT-PCR of the TCR CDR3 employed the HTBI primer set. TCRdb itself ran the multiplex PCR reads through MiXCR, one entry per CDR3 protein. The sample has about 570,000 distinct CDR3 sequences, about 43% seen once. Sequencing was performed on peripheral blood or thyroid tissue (not recorded which). All receptors derive from an adult woman with Graves' disease, either hyperthyroidism or ophthalmopathy (not recorded which).

V and J are TRBV2 and TRBJ2-5, with 8 bases lining up with TRBD1. This CDR3 has 14 amino acids. V lost 7 bases, J lost 9 bases, and 13 bases stayed unmatched. Germline lookup yields CDR1 SNHLY and CDR2 FYNNEI. CDR3 sequence: CASTDRGRNQPQYF. The DNA for the CDR3 is TGTGCCAGCACCGACAGGGGAAGGAATCAGCCCCAGTACTTC.

The V gene is TRBV2, the J gene TRBJ1-3; 9 bases match TRBD1. From germline, CDR1 is SNHLY and CDR2 FYNNEI. This CDR3 has 13 amino acids. The junction had 14 bases not matched to a gene; V was cut back by 11 bases and J by 12 bases. The CDR3 loop reads CASARPGQGGIYF. CDR3 DNA sequence: TGTGCCTCAGCAAGGCCGGGACAGGGCGGCATATATTTT. The variable domain in full, completed from reference TRBV2 and TRBJ1-3, reads EPEVTQTPSHQVTQMGQEVILRCVPISNHLYFYWYRQILGQKVEFLVSFYNNEISEKSEIFDDQFSVERPDGSNFTLKIRSTKLEDSAMYFCASARPGQGGIYFGEGSWLTVV.

The V and J genes are TRBV5-1 and TRBJ1-2, with D possibly matching TRBD1 (5 bases). Per germline, CDR1 SGHRS and CDR2 YFSETQ. CDR3 size: 13 residues. V lost 4 bases and J lost 8, with 15 bases in between. The CDR3 DNA reads TGCGCCAGCAGCCTGCAGGGTGAGACGGGCTACACCTTC. Protein sequence: CASSLQGETGYTF. The full variable domain, its missing parts supplied by reference TRBV5-1 and TRBJ1-2, is KAGVTQTPRYLIKTRGQQVTLSCSPISGHRSVSWYQQTPGQGLQFLFEYFSETQRNKGNFPGRFSGRQFSNSRSEMNVSTLELGDSALYLCASSLQGETGYTFGSGTRLTVV.

This chain connects TRBV2 to TRBJ1-6; no reliable D call. From germline, CDR1 is SNHLY and CDR2 FYNNEI. V lost 2 bases and J 0 bases, leaving 8 bases between the germline ends. The CDR3 runs 16 residues. The DNA for the CDR3 is TGTGCCAGCAGTGAATGGAAGGGCTCCTATAATTCACCCCTCCACTTT. Its translation: CASSEWKGSYNSPLHF.

This clonotype was seen a few times. V and J are TRBV15 and TRBJ1-5; D remains unclear. The germline V gene encodes CDR1 LNHNV and CDR2 YYDKDF (reference sequence). Trimming removed 3 bases from V and 3 bases from J, with 0 bases in between. The CDR3 contains 11 residues. The DNA for the CDR3 is TGTGCCACCAGCAGCAATCAGCCCCAGCATTTT. As protein: CATSSNQPQHF.

Ten or more counts support this clonotype. A much larger clone is a single base away; this may be a read error. CDR3 sequence (DNA): TGTGCCAGCAGCGTAATGGCCCTGGGGGAGGCCCAGTACTTC. This codes for CASSVMALGEAQYF. V and J are TRBV9 and TRBJ2-5, with D perhaps TRBD2 (6 bases). The CDR3 is 14 amino acids. Per germline, CDR1 SGDLS and CDR2 YYNGEE. V lost 1 base, J lost 9 bases, and 16 bases lay in between. Filled out from reference TRBV9 and TRBJ2-5, the complete variable domain reads DSGVTQTPKHLITATGQRVTLRCSPRSGDLSVYWYQQSLDQGLQFLIQYYNGEERAKGNILERFSAQQFPDLHSELNLSSLELGDSALYFCASSVMALGEAQYFGPGTRLLVL.

This clonotype was recorded many times. The chain is built from TRBV11-2 and TRBJ2-7; TRBD1 matches at 8 bases. CDR1 and CDR2 (germline): SGHAT, FQNNGV. The trim removed 5 bases at V and 7 bases at J, leaving 10 bases unmatched. The CDR3 is 14 amino acids. CDR3 amino acids: CASSPNLGDREQYF. CDR3 DNA sequence: TGTGCCAGCAGCCCCAATTTGGGGGACAGGGAGCAGTACTTC.

V usage is TRBV7-9 and J usage is TRBJ1-1; D is unresolved. Germline V gene sequence: CDR1 SEHNR, CDR2 FQNEAQ (reference sequence). Trimming stripped 5 bases from V and 11 bases from J, with 6 bases between. This CDR3 is 9 amino acids long. This CDR3 is CASSPAAFF. The DNA for the CDR3 is TGTGCCAGCAGCCCGGCCGCTTTCTTT.

The chain recombines TRBV12-3 or TRBV12-4 with TRBJ2-7; D not certain. The V end lost 3 bases, the J end lost 9 bases, and 9 bases lay between the germline ends. The CDR3 loop spans 11 amino acids. CDR3 loop: CASSFGLGQYF. The CDR3 bases are TGTGCCAGCAGTTTTGGTCTTGGGCAGTACTTC.

This clonotype was detected once. The rearrangement joins TRBV7-6 to TRBJ2-2; D uncertain. The germline CDR1 and CDR2 sequences are SGHVS and FNYEAQ. This CDR3 contains 15 residues. The V gene lost 1 base and the J gene lost 1 base, with 7 bases spanning the gap. CDR3 nucleotides: TGTGCCAGCAGCTTAGGGGTAGGGAACACCGGGGAGCTGTTTTTT. Encoded protein: CASSLGVGNTGELFF.

This clonotype was detected only a few times. The rearrangement joins TRBV24-1 to TRBJ2-1; 9 bases align to TRBD2. CDR1 KGHDR and CDR2 SFDVKD come from the germline V gene. V lost 4 bases and J lost 4; bases outside the gene matches: 7. This CDR3 is built from 16 residues. CDR3 nucleotide sequence: TGTGCCACCAGTGACCCCGCTAGCGGGATATACAATGAGCAGTTCTTC. This gives the protein CATSDPASGIYNEQFF.

The J gene is TRBJ1-2, the V gene TRBV7-9, with D maybe TRBD1 (6 bases). In germline, CDR1 is SEHNR, CDR2 FQNEAQ (reference sequence). The length of the CDR3 is 13 residues. V lost 8 bases to trimming and J lost 2 bases, with 12 bases between them. CDR3 residues: CASWADRNYGYTF. Here the CDR3 DNA reads TGTGCCAGCTGGGCTGACAGGAACTATGGCTACACCTTC.

This clonotype appeared a single time. The V gene is TRBV7-2, the J gene TRBJ1-6; possible D gene TRBD1, 6 bases. The CDR3 has 15 residues. The V gene lost 4 bases and the J gene lost 8 bases, with 15 bases spanning the gap. In germline, CDR1 is SGHTA, CDR2 FQGNSA. The CDR3 spells CASSSEGGAYSPLHF. The CDR3 DNA follows: TGTGCCAGCAGCTCCGAGGGGGGCGCGTATTCACCCCTCCACTTT.

At least ten counts were recorded for this clonotype. V and J are TRBV7-9 and TRBJ1-2; D ambiguous. Germline V gives CDR1 SEHNR, CDR2 FQNEAQ (reference sequence). Trimming cost V 5 bases and J 4 bases, with 5 bases left between them. CDR3 length: 11 residues. The CDR3 DNA reads TGTGCCAGCAGCCTCCTCTATGGCTACACCTTC. Amino acids: CASSLLYGYTF.

This clonotype has a handful of counts. V is TRBV6-5 and J is TRBJ2-7, with 8 nucleotides matching TRBD1. CDR3 length: 16 residues. V lost 0 bases to trimming and J lost 5 bases; unmatched junction nucleotides: 9. Per the germline V gene, CDR1 is MNHEY and CDR2 is SVGAGI. The CDR3 DNA reads as TGTGCCAGCAGTTACTCGATGAGGACAGGGAGTGACGAGCAGTACTTC. Protein: CASSYSMRTGSDEQYF.

The chain uses TRBV4-1 and TRBJ2-7, with D possibly matching TRBD1 (6 bases). V gave up 4 bases and J gave up 2 bases, with 15 bases separating them. CDR1 MGHRA and CDR2 YSYEKL come from the germline V gene. The CDR3 consists of 15 residues. The CDR3 region has the DNA TGCGCCAGCAGCCGAGCATTCAGGGGAGCCTACGAGCAGTACTTC. This sequence encodes CASSRAFRGAYEQYF.

V is TRBV2 and J is TRBJ2-2, with no clear D. Looked up from germline, CDR1 is SNHLY and CDR2 is FYNNEI. The CDR3 runs 13 residues. V lost 2 bases and J 7 bases, leaving 8 bases between the germline ends. DNA for the CDR3: TGTGCCAGCAGTGAAAACGGCAACGGGGAGCTGTTTTTT. It specifies CASSENGNGELFF. The variable domain in full, completed from reference TRBV2 and TRBJ2-2, reads EPEVTQTPSHQVTQMGQEVILRCVPISNHLYFYWYRQILGQKVEFLVSFYNNEISEKSEIFDDQFSVERPDGSNFTLKIRSTKLEDSAMYFCASSENGNGELFFGEGSRLTVL.

The CDR3 region has the DNA TGTGCCAGCAGCTCCCCAGGGGGGTATAAGTACTTC. It codes for CASSSPGGYKYF. The chain employs TRBV7-9 and TRBJ2-5; D may be TRBD1 (7 bases). Trimming cost V 4 bases and J 12 bases, with 15 bases left between them. The CDR3 is 12 residues long. Per germline, CDR1 SEHNR and CDR2 FQNEAQ (reference sequence).

This clonotype was counted ten times or more. The chain uses TRBV24-1 and TRBJ2-5, with 10 bases lining up with TRBD2. The CDR3 length is 15 residues. Germline assignment: CDR1 KGHDR and CDR2 SFDVKD. The trim removed 3 bases at V and 6 bases at J, leaving 6 bases unmatched. For the CDR3, the DNA is TGTGCCACCAGTGATGGACTAGCGGCCCTCCAGACCCAGTACTTC. This codes for CATSDGLAALQTQYF.

At least ten counts were recorded for this clonotype. The chain is built from TRBV12-3 or TRBV12-4 and TRBJ2-7; D unresolved. The ends were cut back, 11 bases at V and 7 bases at J, with 12 bases in the middle. The CDR3 loop spans 10 amino acids. The DNA of the CDR3 is TGTGCCCGACGTTGTGGGGAGCAGTACTTC. Translated: CARRCGEQYF.

This clonotype was seen ten or more times. The CDR3 DNA reads TGTGCCAGCAGCTTAACCGGACTAGCGGGAGGGTTTCACACCGGGGAGCTGTTTTTT. This gives the protein CASSLTGLAGGFHTGELFF. The chain employs TRBV7-8 and TRBJ2-2; 15 nucleotides agree with TRBD2. The CDR3 has 19 amino acids. Germline CDR1 reads SGHVS; CDR2 reads FQNEAQ. After removal of 2 bases from V and 3 bases from J, the junction contained 7 bases not matched to a gene. Based on the CDR3 plus reference TRBV7-8 and TRBJ2-2, the full variable domain is GAGVSQSPRYKVAKRGQDVALRCDPISGHVSLFWYQQALGQGPEFLTYFQNEAQLDKSGLPSDRFFAERPEGSVSTLKIQRTQQEDSAVYLCASSLTGLAGGFHTGELFFGEGSRLTVL.

This clonotype was recorded many times. The chain is built from TRBV5-1 and TRBJ2-5, with TRBD2 identical over 9 bases. V lost 0 bases, J lost 5 bases, and 2 bases stayed unmatched. The germline gives CDR1 SGHRS, CDR2 YFSETQ. This CDR3 has 14 residues. The CDR3 loop is CASSLVAGVETQYF. In nucleotides, the CDR3 is TGCGCCAGCAGCTTGGTAGCGGGAGTTGAGACCCAGTACTTC. Combining the CDR3 with reference TRBV5-1 and TRBJ2-5 gives the whole variable domain KAGVTQTPRYLIKTRGQQVTLSCSPISGHRSVSWYQQTPGQGLQFLFEYFSETQRNKGNFPGRFSGRQFSNSRSEMNVSTLELGDSALYLCASSLVAGVETQYFGPGTRLLVL.

This clonotype occurred many times. The chain uses TRBV6-5 and TRBJ2-7; weak D call: TRBD2 (6 bases). There are 14 residues in the CDR3. V was trimmed by 6 bases and J by 5 bases, leaving 17 bases between them. Germline lookup yields CDR1 MNHEY and CDR2 SVGAGI. CDR3 DNA sequence: TGTGCCAGCAGCCCCGCCGACGGGAGTCACGAGCAGTACTTC. Translating it yields CASSPADGSHEQYF.

This clonotype was observed at least ten times. The genes are TRBV9 and TRBJ1-2; possibly TRBD1 for D (5 bases). The CDR3 length is 13 residues. Trimming took off 4 bases at V and 5 bases at J, with 12 bases between the two ends. CDR1 and CDR2 (germline): SGDLS, YYNGEE. CDR3 loop: CASSLDRSYGYTF. Here the CDR3 DNA reads TGTGCCAGCAGCCTCGACAGATCTTATGGCTACACCTTC.

This clonotype came up many times. V and J are TRBV20-1 and TRBJ2-7, with 11 bases fitting TRBD2. V lost 7 bases and J lost 9; bases outside the gene matches: 14. This CDR3 comprises 14 residues. The germline gives CDR1 DFQATT, CDR2 SNEGSKA (reference sequence). The CDR3 bases are TGCAGTGTCGCCGGGACTAGCGGTCGTAATGTGCAGTACTTC. Amino acid sequence: CSVAGTSGRNVQYF.

At least ten counts were recorded for this clonotype. The chain has TRBV29-1 and TRBJ1-2, with 8 nucleotides matching TRBD1. The germline V gene has CDR1 SQVTM and CDR2 ANQGSEA. CDR3 length: 13 residues. Unmatched junction bases numbered 10, after V lost 7 bases and J lost 6 bases. CDR3 sequence: CSAKSQGADGYTF. CDR3 coding DNA: TGCAGCGCAAAAAGTCAGGGGGCGGATGGCTACACCTTC.

This chain joins TRBV5-4 and TRBJ1-5, with D maybe TRBD1 (5 bases). Trimming cost V 4 bases and J 11 bases, with 19 bases left between them. CDR3 length equals 14 residues. From germline, CDR1 is SGHNT and CDR2 YYREEE (reference sequence). As DNA, the CDR3 is TGTGCCAGCAGCGGAGCGGGGAGAGGGGAGACCCAGCATTTT. Translating it yields CASSGAGRGETQHF.

The chain employs TRBV10-3 and TRBJ1-2, with 7 nucleotides matching TRBD1. The CDR3 contains 12 residues. The V gene's germline CDR1 is ENHRY and CDR2 SYGVKD. V lost 7 bases to trimming and J lost 6 bases; unmatched junction nucleotides: 5. CDR3 bases: TGTGCCATCATGCGACAGGGCCATGGCTACACCTTC. Its protein is CAIMRQGHGYTF.

The V call is TRBV7-2, the J call TRBJ1-2, with D hard to call. The V end lost 1 base, the J end lost 0 bases, and 9 bases lay between the germline ends. The CDR3 has 15 residues. Germline V gene sequence: CDR1 SGHTA, CDR2 FQGNSA. The CDR3 reads CASSLERASNYGYTF. The CDR3 region has the DNA TGTGCCAGCAGCTTAGAACGAGCATCTAACTATGGCTACACCTTC. The whole variable domain, remainder taken from reference TRBV7-2 and TRBJ1-2, is GAGVSQSPSNKVTEKGKDVELRCDPISGHTALYWYRQSLGQGLEFLIYFQGNSAPDKSGLPSDRFSAERTGGSVSTLTIQRTQQEDSAVYLCASSLERASNYGYTFGSGTRLTVV.